The clone carrying this TCR beta chain has only a few counts. Its specificity is unknown. CDR1 is MGHRA and CDR2 is YSYEKL in the germline V gene. This CDR3 is built from 17 residues. V shed 3 bases and J 2 bases; nucleotides not matched to a gene: 11. cDNA synthesis used the whole RNA isolate, giving expressed TCRB sequences. Clones were read by immunoSEQ multiplex PCR, and TCRdb kept only the in-frame ones, dropping some. Among a few hundred thousand clones, roughly 12% were seen once, and the ten largest hold roughly 0.0097%. The data stem from a study of beta chain features in type 1 diabetes. Study outcomes and limitations: Patients with type 1 diabetes showed fewer VDJ junction insertions and more deletions. Shorter TCRB CDR3s, moderately but significantly so, were found in Type 1 diabetes patients in all four CD4+ subsets.

The specimen sequenced was naive CD4+ T cells from blood. The V call is TRBV4-1, the J call TRBJ1-2, with 8 bases aligning to TRBD1. The clonotype originates from a woman between 18 and 30 years old with type 1 diabetes. The CDR3 DNA reads as TGCGCCAGCAGCCAGCAGGGCTTCGGACAGGGAAACTATGGCTACACCTTC. This gives the protein CASSQQGFGQGNYGYTF.